A single sample gave rise to the 21 T cell receptor beta chains below, sequenced in a study of Ad26.COV2.S vaccination and SARS-CoV-2 variants. The treatment was: over 15 received Ad26.COV2.S at low or high dose, single or two shots; five or six received placebo; per-sample allocation not given. After the first vaccine or placebo injection, samples were drawn on day 63. Measured with immunoSEQ multiplex PCR; TCRdb has only the in-frame clones, and not every one. The table lists a few hundred thousand clones, around 90% of them singletons, with 9% to 15% in the top ten. Sequences were derived from peripheral blood, sampled in a trial of Ad26.COV2.S vaccine versus placebo. The receptors derive from a person aged 18-65 years who received the Ad26.COV2.S COVID-19 vaccine or a placebo.

This clone was picked up one time. The rearrangement links TRBV9 to TRBJ2-1; TRBD2 matches at 7 bases. This CDR3 has 16 amino acids. The V gene end was trimmed by 0 bases and the J gene end by 6 bases; junction bases not matched to a gene: 9. The germline CDR1 and CDR2 sequences are SGDLS and YYNGEE. The CDR3 protein is CASSVVGSGALNEQFF. The CDR3 DNA sequence: TGTGCCAGCAGCGTAGTTGGGAGCGGGGCCCTCAATGAGCAGTTCTTC. Full variable domain (remainder filled in from reference TRBV9 and TRBJ2-1): DSGVTQTPKHLITATGQRVTLRCSPRSGDLSVYWYQQSLDQGLQFLIQYYNGEERAKGNILERFSAQQFPDLHSELNLSSLELGDSALYFCASSVVGSGALNEQFFGPGTRLTVL.

This chain uses TRBV10-3 with TRBJ2-7; the match to TRBD1 covers 8 bases. In germline, CDR1 is ENHRY, CDR2 SYGVKD. This CDR3 has 17 residues. J gave up 6 bases and V 0 bases, and 13 bases lay outside the gene matches. CDR3: CAISESPPGAGGFEQYF. The DNA of the CDR3 is TGTGCCATCAGTGAGTCCCCCCCAGGGGCAGGGGGCTTCGAGCAGTACTTC.

V usage is TRBV29-1 and J usage is TRBJ1-2; 7 bases agree with TRBD1. Germline V CDR1 and CDR2: SQVTM, ANQGSEA. This CDR3 has 13 amino acids. The junction had 10 bases not matched to a gene; V was cut back by 4 bases and J by 8 bases. CDR3 in amino acids: CSVGDSLMRGYTF. The CDR3 bases are TGCAGCGTTGGGGACAGCCTAATGAGGGGCTACACCTTC.

This clone was found once. This chain joins TRBV5-1 and TRBJ2-7; possible D gene TRBD2, 5 bases. V gave up 0 bases and J gave up 3 bases, with 10 bases separating them. There are 14 residues in the CDR3. The V gene's germline CDR1 is SGHRS and CDR2 YFSETQ. The CDR3 spells CASSLEAAYYEQYF. The CDR3 DNA sequence: TGCGCCAGCAGCTTGGAAGCGGCCTACTACGAGCAGTACTTC.

The J gene is TRBJ2-7, the V gene TRBV5-6; D gene ambiguous. The CDR3 loop spans 13 amino acids. Germline-derived CDR1 and CDR2 are SGHDT and YYEEEE. V shed 4 bases and J shed 3 bases, with 11 bases lying between them. As DNA, the CDR3 is TGTGCCAGCAGCCTTGCTGGGATCTACGAGCAGTACTTC. This codes for CASSLAGIYEQYF.

V usage is TRBV29-1 and J usage is TRBJ2-1; D unclear. With 4 bases removed from V and 2 bases from J, the gap between germline ends came to 12 bases. CDR3 length equals 14 residues. CDR1 SQVTM and CDR2 ANQGSEA come from the germline V gene. The CDR3 nucleotides read TGCAGCGTTGGATCGATGTTGCCCTACAATGAGCAGTTCTTC. This gives the protein CSVGSMLPYNEQFF.

The CDR3 nucleotides read TGTGCCAGCAGTTATTCAAGCAGGGTGTCTTACGAGCAGTACTTC. Its translation: CASSYSSRVSYEQYF. This chain links TRBV27 with TRBJ2-7, with a weak D call TRBD1 (5 bases). Per the germline V gene, CDR1 is MNHEY and CDR2 is SMNVEV (reference sequence). The CDR3 is 15 amino acids. The ends were cut back, 4 bases at V and 4 bases at J, with 17 bases in the middle.

V and J are TRBV4-1 and TRBJ2-2, with 12 bases fitting TRBD2. The CDR3 extends over 16 amino acids. Germline V lookup: CDR1 MGHRA, CDR2 YSYEKL. With 2 bases clipped from V and 3 bases from J, the junction kept 1 base outside the gene matches. CDR3 loop: CASSQRTSGDTGELFF. CDR3 nucleotides: TGCGCCAGCAGCCAAAGGACTAGCGGGGACACCGGGGAGCTGTTTTTT.

The chain joins TRBV2 to TRBJ1-2; the D is unclear. The CDR3 loop spans 14 amino acids. CDR1 and CDR2 from the germline V gene are SNHLY and FYNNEI. V was trimmed by 7 bases and J by 0 bases, leaving 12 bases between them. The CDR3, as DNA: TGTGCCAGCATCCCTCGGGCCGCTAACTATGGCTACACCTTC. Translation gives CASIPRAANYGYTF.

This clone was detected once. The chain couples TRBV6-6 to TRBJ1-2; weak D call: TRBD1 (6 bases). V dropped 7 bases and J dropped 4 bases, with 16 bases sitting between them. Germline values: CDR1 MNHNY, CDR2 SVGAGI (reference sequence). The CDR3 sequence is 14 residues long. In DNA form, the CDR3 reads TGTGCCAGCACCTACGGGGGGCTGGGCTATGGCTACACCTTC. Its translation is CASTYGGLGYGYTF.

The chain combines TRBV30 with TRBJ2-1; no reliable D call. The CDR3 runs to 15 residues. The V end was cut by 0 bases, the J end by 0 bases, with 9 bases between. Germline V CDR1 and CDR2: GTSNPN, SVGIG (reference sequence). CDR3 nucleotides: TGTGCCTGGAGTGTACTCCCAGGCTCCTACAATGAGCAGTTCTTC. Amino acid sequence: CAWSVLPGSYNEQFF.

The chain carries TRBV19 and TRBJ2-6, with D tentatively TRBD1 (5 bases). The CDR3 sequence is 19 residues long. The germline CDR1 and CDR2 sequences are LNHDA and SQIVND (reference sequence). V was cut by 3 bases and J by 0 bases, with 18 bases left in between. CDR3 nucleotides: TGTGCCAGTAGTATTAGAAGGGCAGGGATTTCCTCTGGGGCCAACGTCCTGACTTTC. This encodes CASSIRRAGISSGANVLTF.

The chain uses TRBV19 and TRBJ2-1; the match to TRBD2 covers 15 bases. Germline CDR1 and CDR2: LNHDA and SQIVND (reference sequence). The length of the CDR3 is 19 residues. V shed 5 bases and J 4 bases; nucleotides not matched to a gene: 12. The CDR3 sequence: CASSSNPGLAGGSYNEQFF. The CDR3 DNA reads as TGTGCCAGTAGTTCCAACCCGGGACTAGCGGGAGGTTCGTACAATGAGCAGTTCTTC.

This chain joins TRBV7-9 and TRBJ1-3; no definite D call. The CDR3 is made up of 13 amino acids. Germline CDR1 SEHNR, CDR2 FQNEAQ (reference sequence). The V gene lost 6 bases and the J gene lost 4 bases, with 10 bases spanning the gap. The CDR3 reads CASRPRGGNTIYF. The DNA for the CDR3 is TGTGCCAGCAGACCCCGAGGGGGAAACACCATATATTTT.

The V gene is TRBV7-9, the J gene TRBJ1-1; D is unclear. Trimming shortened V by 5 bases and J by 4 bases, and 11 bases separated the two germline ends. CDR1 and CDR2 from the germline V gene are SEHNR and FQNEAQ (reference sequence). The CDR3 totals 13 residues. CDR3 coding DNA: TGTGCCAGCAGCCCCATATTAGGCACTGAAGCTTTCTTT. Amino acids: CASSPILGTEAFF.

The chain employs TRBV2 and TRBJ1-3, with 8 bases that match TRBD1. In germline, CDR1 is SNHLY, CDR2 FYNNEI. After removal of 2 bases from V and 5 bases from J, the junction contained 5 bases not matched to a gene. This CDR3 is 15 amino acids long. The CDR3 nucleotides read TGTGCCAGCAGTGAACTCGGACAGGGAAGAAACACCATATATTTT. Its protein is CASSELGQGRNTIYF.

This chain links TRBV28 with TRBJ1-3, with D unclear. The V end was cut by 4 bases, the J end by 0 bases, with 13 bases between. The CDR3 contains 16 residues. Germline V gene lookup returns CDR1 MDHEN and CDR2 SYDVKM. The CDR3 nucleotides are TGTGCCAGCAGTTCAAGGAGACCATCCTCTGGAAACACCATATATTTT. It encodes CASSSRRPSSGNTIYF. The full variable domain, completed using reference TRBV28 and TRBJ1-3, is DVKVTQSSRYLVKRTGEKVFLECVQDMDHENMFWYRQDPGLGLRLIYFSYDVKMKEKGDIPEGYSVSREKKERFSLILESASTNQTSMYLCASSSRRPSSGNTIYFGEGSWLTVV.

The chain couples TRBV7-6 to TRBJ2-2, with TRBD1 as a possible D gene (6 bases). CDR3 size: 15 residues. Trimming took off 5 bases at V and 4 bases at J, with 14 bases between the two ends. CDR1 is SGHVS and CDR2 is FNYEAQ in the germline V gene. The CDR3 bases are TGTGCCAGCAGCCAGGGGCAGGGCGGCACCGGGGAGCTGTTTTTT. Protein product: CASSQGQGGTGELFF.

The chain combines TRBV20-1 with TRBJ2-5, with D unresolved. This CDR3 is built from 12 residues. The V end lost 3 bases, the J end lost 2 bases, and 7 bases lay between the germline ends. Looked up from germline, CDR1 is DFQATT and CDR2 is SNEGSKA (reference sequence). The CDR3 DNA reads as TGCAGTGCTAGTAGACAACAAGAGACCCAGTACTTC. The encoded protein is CSASRQQETQYF.

The chain uses TRBV25-1 and TRBJ2-1, with 7 bases matching TRBD2. The length of the CDR3 is 14 residues. The germline gives CDR1 MGHDK, CDR2 SYGVNS. V was pared by 7 bases and J by 0 bases, with 3 bases of the junction left unmatched. The CDR3, as DNA: TGTGCCAGCACCGCGGGAGACTCCTACAATGAGCAGTTCTTC. The encoded protein is CASTAGDSYNEQFF.

This clone came up once. This chain connects TRBV18 to TRBJ2-2, with D possibly matching TRBD2 (5 bases). V lost 5 bases and J 4 bases, leaving 14 bases between the germline ends. CDR1 and CDR2 from the germline V gene are KGHSH and LQKENI. The CDR3 spans 15 residues. The CDR3 reads CASSTRGRPTGELFF. DNA for the CDR3: TGTGCCAGCTCAACTCGGGGAAGGCCCACCGGGGAGCTGTTTTTT.